Below, 27 T cell receptor beta chains from the same sample are listed, as sequenced in a study of memory CD4+ T cells and cytomegalovirus serostatus. Single viable CD3+CD4+CD8-CD45RO+ cells were sorted as the memory CD4+ T cells. Repertoires were generated with immunoSEQ multiplex PCR, while TCRdb's copy carries only in-frame clones and drops some. The data show approximately 51,000 clones, roughly 74% seen once. Material: memory CD4+ T cells from blood. The source of these receptors is an adult in good health and CMV-seropositive.

This chain links TRBV5-4 with TRBJ1-6; D possibly corresponds to TRBD1 (6 bases). The V end lost 0 bases, the J end lost 3 bases, and 16 bases lay between the germline ends. The CDR3 consists of 18 residues. Germline V gene sequence: CDR1 SGHNT, CDR2 YYREEE (reference sequence). Here the CDR3 DNA reads TGTGCCAGCAGCTTGGCGGGGGCAGGATTTGACTATAATTCACCCCTCCACTTT. It yields the protein CASSLAGAGFDYNSPLHF. The full variable domain, rest sourced from reference TRBV5-4 and TRBJ1-6, is ETGVTQSPTHLIKTRGQQVTLRCSSQSGHNTVSWYQQALGQGPQFIFQYYREEENGRGNFPPRFSGLQFPNYSSELNVNALELDDSALYLCASSLAGAGFDYNSPLHFGNGTRLTVT.

This rearrangement joins TRBV27 to TRBJ1-2; D gene uncertain. Per germline, CDR1 MNHEY and CDR2 SMNVEV (reference sequence). This CDR3 is 13 amino acids long. V was pared by 6 bases and J by 8 bases, with 16 bases between. Here the CDR3 DNA reads TGTGCCAGCAGCCCGTCCTGGGGAGCCGGCTACACCTTC. Amino acid sequence: CASSPSWGAGYTF.

The rearrangement joins TRBV2 to TRBJ1-4; D unresolved. The CDR3 contains 12 residues. Germline loops: CDR1 SNHLY, CDR2 FYNNEI. Trimming shortened V by 7 bases and J by 8 bases, and 11 bases separated the two germline ends. The CDR3 sequence: CASILSREKLFF. CDR3 in DNA: TGTGCCAGCATCCTCAGTCGAGAAAAACTGTTTTTT.

This sequence joins TRBV9 and TRBJ1-2; D ambiguous. Per germline, CDR1 SGDLS and CDR2 YYNGEE. CDR3 length equals 12 residues. V lost 0 bases and J 3 bases, leaving 3 bases between the germline ends. This chain's CDR3 is CASSVDDYGYTF. CDR3 bases: TGTGCCAGCAGCGTAGATGACTATGGCTACACCTTC.

The chain recombines TRBV6-1 with TRBJ1-2, with a weak D call TRBD1 (5 bases). Trimming took 4 bases from V and 3 from J, leaving 12 bases between them. Germline V gene sequence: CDR1 MNHNS, CDR2 SASEGT. This CDR3 has 14 amino acids. CDR3 sequence reads: CASSVTQEHYGYTF. CDR3 sequence (DNA): TGTGCCAGCAGTGTAACACAGGAGCACTATGGCTACACCTTC.

V gene TRBV5-4 combines with J gene TRBJ2-5, with a weak D call TRBD1 (6 bases). Germline V lookup: CDR1 SGHNT, CDR2 YYREEE (reference sequence). V lost 3 bases and J 5 bases, leaving 11 bases between the germline ends. The CDR3 has 13 residues. CDR3 in amino acids: CASSSDQGETQYF. CDR3 in DNA: TGTGCCAGCAGCTCGGACCAGGGGGAGACCCAGTACTTC.

This chain uses TRBV9 with TRBJ2-1; D remains ambiguous. Trimming pared 4 bases from V and 0 bases from J, leaving 14 bases between. The CDR3 runs 16 residues. CDR1 and CDR2 (germline): SGDLS, YYNGEE. CDR3: CASSTRALSSYNEQFF. CDR3 nucleotide sequence: TGTGCCAGCAGCACGAGAGCATTGAGCTCCTACAATGAGCAGTTCTTC.

This rearrangement joins TRBV6-1 to TRBJ1-2; weak D call: TRBD1 (5 bases). CDR3 length equals 14 residues. Trimming removed 0 bases from V and 3 bases from J, with 8 bases in between. Germline CDR1 reads MNHNS; CDR2 reads SASEGT. CDR3: CASSEAREDYGYTF. As DNA, the CDR3 is TGTGCCAGCAGTGAAGCCAGGGAGGACTATGGCTACACCTTC.

Only a few counts were recorded for this clone. V is TRBV9 and J is TRBJ2-1; D unclear. This CDR3 region has 13 residues. Per germline, CDR1 SGDLS and CDR2 YYNGEE. The V end lost 3 bases, the J end lost 5 bases, and 9 bases lay between the germline ends. The chain's CDR3 is CASSANPDNEQFF. The CDR3 DNA is TGTGCCAGCAGCGCCAATCCGGACAATGAGCAGTTCTTC.

The rearrangement links TRBV18 to TRBJ2-7; TRBD1 is a possible D gene (6 bases). The V end lost 4 bases, the J end lost 2 bases, and 15 bases lay between the germline ends. This CDR3 has 15 amino acids. Germline CDR1 is KGHSH and CDR2 is LQKENI. CDR3 loop: CASSRSGTLTYEQYF. The CDR3 region has the DNA TGTGCCAGCTCACGTTCCGGGACACTGACCTACGAGCAGTACTTC.

This chain uses TRBV18 with TRBJ1-5; D perhaps matches TRBD1 (6 bases). The length of the CDR3 is 15 residues. V shed 5 bases and J shed 4 bases, with 15 bases lying between them. Germline V CDR1 and CDR2: KGHSH, LQKENI. CDR3 sequence reads: CASSVGQFGNQPQHF. The DNA of the CDR3 is TGTGCCAGCTCAGTAGGACAGTTCGGGAATCAGCCCCAGCATTTT.

J is TRBJ1-3 and V is TRBV6-5; D may be TRBD1 (6 bases). In germline, CDR1 is MNHEY, CDR2 SVGAGI. V was cut by 5 bases and J by 2 bases, with 10 bases left in between. CDR3 size: 14 residues. CDR3 loop: CASSPGAPGNTIYF. DNA of the CDR3: TGTGCCAGCAGTCCGGGGGCGCCTGGAAACACCATATATTTT.

The chain uses TRBV18 and TRBJ1-4, with unresolved D. In germline, CDR1 is KGHSH, CDR2 LQKENI. V lost 3 bases, J lost 3 bases, and 11 bases lay in between. The CDR3 covers 15 residues. For the CDR3, the DNA is TGTGCCAGCTCACCTTTGAAGGCGGCTAATGAAAAACTGTTTTTT. Protein sequence: CASSPLKAANEKLFF.

The CDR3 sequence: CASSAPPTGGLDTQYF. The DNA for the CDR3 is TGTGCCAGCAGTGCCCCTCCGACGGGGGGGCTAGATACGCAGTATTTT. The V gene is TRBV6-1, the J gene TRBJ2-3; TRBD2 matches at 8 bases. The CDR3 length is 16 residues. The germline CDR1 and CDR2 sequences are MNHNS and SASEGT. V trimming: 4 bases; J trimming: 5 bases; junction bases outside the gene matches: 11.

The V and J genes are TRBV18 and TRBJ1-2; a possible D gene is TRBD1 (5 bases). Trimming left V 3 bases short and J 3 bases short, with 14 bases between. Germline CDR1 and CDR2: KGHSH and LQKENI. This CDR3 region has 15 residues. The CDR3: CASSPGTAEYYGYTF. In nucleotides, the CDR3 is TGTGCCAGCTCACCCGGGACCGCTGAATACTATGGCTACACCTTC.

The chain links TRBV29-1 to TRBJ2-3; D is uncertain. Germline V CDR1 and CDR2: SQVTM, ANQGSEA. This CDR3 region has 12 residues. Trimming took off 4 bases at V and 2 bases at J, with 7 bases between the two ends. The CDR3 here is CSVGAFTDTQYF. CDR3 DNA: TGCAGCGTTGGCGCATTCACAGATACGCAGTATTTT.

This clone was detected a few times. This chain uses TRBV29-1 with TRBJ2-2; D remains unclear. The CDR3 sequence is 14 residues long. V was trimmed by 4 bases and J by 1 base, leaving 10 bases between them. Germline CDR1 SQVTM, CDR2 ANQGSEA. CDR3 residues: CSVVGAENTGELFF. The CDR3 DNA reads as TGCAGCGTTGTCGGAGCCGAGAACACCGGGGAGCTGTTTTTT.

V gene TRBV6-5 combines with J gene TRBJ2-3; maybe TRBD2 (7 bases). CDR1 and CDR2 from the germline V gene are MNHEY and SVGAGI. The CDR3 runs to 15 residues. Trimming took 2 bases from V and 3 from J, leaving 12 bases between them. CDR3 nucleotide sequence: TGTGCCAGCAGTTACGGGCGGGGGCCTACAGATACGCAGTATTTT. Its protein product is CASSYGRGPTDTQYF.

This clone was counted a single time. This chain links TRBV5-5 with TRBJ2-1, with D unclear. The CDR3 runs 13 residues. With 0 bases removed from V and 4 bases from J, the gap between germline ends came to 5 bases. The germline V gene encodes CDR1 SGHKS and CDR2 YYEKEE (reference sequence). CDR3 protein: CASSLEIYNEQFF. The CDR3 region has the DNA TGTGCCAGCAGCTTGGAGATTTACAATGAGCAGTTCTTC. The variable domain in full, with the rest retrieved from reference TRBV5-5 and TRBJ2-1, is DAGVTQSPTHLIKTRGQQVTLRCSPISGHKSVSWYQQVLGQGPQFIFQYYEKEERGRGNFPDRFSARQFPNYSSELNVNALLLGDSALYLCASSLEIYNEQFFGPGTRLTVL.

The chain is built from TRBV5-1 and TRBJ1-2, with 10 positions matching TRBD1. The germline gives CDR1 SGHRS, CDR2 YFSETQ. The length of the CDR3 is 15 residues. Trimming at V came to 4 bases and at J to 0 bases, leaving 3 bases not matched to a gene. CDR3 nucleotide sequence: TGCGCCAGCAGCACGGGGACAGGGGCTAACTATGGCTACACCTTC. Its protein is CASSTGTGANYGYTF.

The chain has TRBV9 and TRBJ2-3, with a possible D match to TRBD1 (6 bases). CDR3 length: 14 residues. The germline CDR1 and CDR2 sequences are SGDLS and YYNGEE. The V gene lost 4 bases and the J gene lost 1 base, with 10 bases spanning the gap. CDR3 nucleotides: TGTGCCAGCAGCCTCGGACAGCGCACAGATACGCAGTATTTT. Encoded protein: CASSLGQRTDTQYF.

This clone is a singleton in its sample. The chain links TRBV27 to TRBJ1-1; TRBD1 agrees at 8 bases. The germline V gene has CDR1 MNHEY and CDR2 SMNVEV (reference sequence). J gave up 5 bases and V 4 bases, and 9 bases lay outside the gene matches. This CDR3 contains 15 residues. The CDR3: CASSSSAGGRTEAFF. The CDR3, as DNA: TGTGCCAGCAGTTCCTCGGCAGGGGGCAGAACTGAAGCTTTCTTT.

This clone was seen a handful of times. The chain recombines TRBV29-1 with TRBJ1-2; D is unresolved. Per the germline V gene, CDR1 is SQVTM and CDR2 is ANQGSEA. V gave up 3 bases and J gave up 8 bases, with 13 bases separating them. The CDR3 loop spans 12 amino acids. CDR3 residues: CSVDGQMSGYTF. As DNA, the CDR3 is TGCAGCGTTGATGGGCAAATGAGCGGCTACACCTTC.

The rearrangement joins TRBV7-9 to TRBJ2-5; 7 positions match TRBD2. The CDR3 covers 14 residues. V was clipped by 5 bases and J by 0 bases; unmatched bases: 3. Germline V CDR1 and CDR2: SEHNR, FQNEAQ (reference sequence). The CDR3 nucleotides are TGTGCCAGCAGCCCGCGGGAGTACCAAGAGACCCAGTACTTC. It encodes CASSPREYQETQYF.

V is TRBV27 and J is TRBJ2-5, with unresolved D. This CDR3 is 13 amino acids long. Germline CDR1 MNHEY, CDR2 SMNVEV (reference sequence). Between the trimmed V and J ends, which lost 3 bases and 7 bases, there was a span of 12 bases. The CDR3 DNA reads as TGTGCCAGCAGTTTGGGCCGGCCGGGGACCCAGTACTTC. Translated: CASSLGRPGTQYF.

The chain uses TRBV7-2 and TRBJ1-4; 11 bases map to TRBD1. The CDR3 has 13 residues. Trimming took 3 bases from V and 10 from J; bases not matched to a gene: 1. CDR1 SGHTA and CDR2 FQGNSA come from the germline V gene. The CDR3 here is CASSFGTGGKLFF. The CDR3 coding sequence is TGTGCCAGCAGCTTCGGGACAGGGGGAAAACTGTTTTTT. The full variable domain, in which reference TRBV7-2 and TRBJ1-4 provide the parts outside the CDR3, is GAGVSQSPSNKVTEKGKDVELRCDPISGHTALYWYRQSLGQGLEFLIYFQGNSAPDKSGLPSDRFSAERTGGSVSTLTIQRTQQEDSAVYLCASSFGTGGKLFFGSGTQLSVL.

A few counts support this clone. This rearrangement joins TRBV4-1 to TRBJ2-7; TRBD1 matches 7 bases. Unmatched junction bases numbered 10, after V lost 1 base and J lost 4 bases. Germline V lookup: CDR1 MGHRA, CDR2 YSYEKL. The CDR3 is 16 amino acids. CDR3 in amino acids: CASSQGSTGEGYEQYF. CDR3 nucleotides: TGCGCCAGCAGCCAAGGGTCCACAGGGGAAGGGTACGAGCAGTACTTC.